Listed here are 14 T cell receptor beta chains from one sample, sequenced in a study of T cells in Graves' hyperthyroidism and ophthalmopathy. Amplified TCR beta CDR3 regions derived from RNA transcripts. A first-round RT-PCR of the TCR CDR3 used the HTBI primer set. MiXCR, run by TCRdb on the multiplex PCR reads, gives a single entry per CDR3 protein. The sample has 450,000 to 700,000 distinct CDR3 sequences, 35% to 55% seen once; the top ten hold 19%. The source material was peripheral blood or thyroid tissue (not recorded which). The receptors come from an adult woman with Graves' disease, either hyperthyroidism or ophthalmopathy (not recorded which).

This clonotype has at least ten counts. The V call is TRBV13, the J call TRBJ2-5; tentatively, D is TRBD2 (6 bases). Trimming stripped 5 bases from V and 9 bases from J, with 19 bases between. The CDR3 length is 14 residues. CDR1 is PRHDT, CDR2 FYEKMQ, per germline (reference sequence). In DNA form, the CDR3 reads TGTGCCAGCAGCGGGCGGCGCGGGGTAGGGGCCCAGTACTTC. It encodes CASSGRRGVGAQYF.

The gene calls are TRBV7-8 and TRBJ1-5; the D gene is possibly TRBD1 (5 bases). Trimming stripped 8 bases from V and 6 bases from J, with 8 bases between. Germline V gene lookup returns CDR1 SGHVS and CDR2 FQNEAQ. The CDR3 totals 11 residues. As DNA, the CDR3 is TGTGCCAGCGGGGGTAGTCAGCCCCAGCATTTT. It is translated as CASGGSQPQHF.

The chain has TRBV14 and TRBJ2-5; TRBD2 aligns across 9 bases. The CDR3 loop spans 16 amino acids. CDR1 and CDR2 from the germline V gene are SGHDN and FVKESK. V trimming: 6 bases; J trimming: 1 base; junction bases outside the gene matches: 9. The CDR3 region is CASSHIRTSVQETQYF. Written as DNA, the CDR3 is TGTGCCAGCAGTCACATACGGACTAGCGTCCAAGAGACCCAGTACTTC.

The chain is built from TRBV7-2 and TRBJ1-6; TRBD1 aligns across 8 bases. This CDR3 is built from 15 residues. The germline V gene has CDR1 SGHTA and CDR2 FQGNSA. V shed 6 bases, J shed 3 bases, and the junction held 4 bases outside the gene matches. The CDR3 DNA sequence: TGTGCCAGCAGATCTGGACAGGGCTATAATTCACCCCTCCACTTT. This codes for CASRSGQGYNSPLHF.

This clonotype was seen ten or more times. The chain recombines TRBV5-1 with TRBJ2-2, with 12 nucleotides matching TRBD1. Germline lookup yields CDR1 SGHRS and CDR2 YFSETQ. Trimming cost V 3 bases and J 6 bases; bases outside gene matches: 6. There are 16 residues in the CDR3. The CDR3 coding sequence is TGCGCCAGCAGCTCCCCGGGACAGGGGGCGGCCGGGGAGCTGTTTTTT. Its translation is CASSSPGQGAAGELFF.

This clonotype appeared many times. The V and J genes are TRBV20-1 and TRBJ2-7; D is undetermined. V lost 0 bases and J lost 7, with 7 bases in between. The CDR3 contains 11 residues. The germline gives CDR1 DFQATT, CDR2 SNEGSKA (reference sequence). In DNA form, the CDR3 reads TGCAGTGCTAGAGATATCAGGGAGCAGTACTTC. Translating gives CSARDIREQYF.

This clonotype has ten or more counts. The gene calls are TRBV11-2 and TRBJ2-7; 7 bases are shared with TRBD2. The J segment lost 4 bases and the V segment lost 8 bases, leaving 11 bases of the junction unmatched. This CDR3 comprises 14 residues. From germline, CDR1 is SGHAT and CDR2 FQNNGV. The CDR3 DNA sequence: TGTGCCAGCTCTAGCGGCACGGGGAGGTACGAGCAGTACTTC. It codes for CASSSGTGRYEQYF. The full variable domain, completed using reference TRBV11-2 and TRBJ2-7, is EAGVAQSPRYKIIEKRQSVAFWCNPISGHATLYWYQQILGQGPKLLIQFQNNGVVDDSQLPKDRFSAERLKGVDSTLKIQPAKLEDSAVYLCASSSGTGRYEQYFGPGTRLTVT.

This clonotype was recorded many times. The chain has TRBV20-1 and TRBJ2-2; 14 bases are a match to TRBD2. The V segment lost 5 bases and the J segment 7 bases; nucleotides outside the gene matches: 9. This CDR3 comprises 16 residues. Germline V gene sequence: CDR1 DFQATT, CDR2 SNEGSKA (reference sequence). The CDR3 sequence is CSADGLAGGSHGELFF. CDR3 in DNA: TGCAGTGCTGACGGACTAGCGGGAGGATCTCACGGGGAGCTGTTTTTT.

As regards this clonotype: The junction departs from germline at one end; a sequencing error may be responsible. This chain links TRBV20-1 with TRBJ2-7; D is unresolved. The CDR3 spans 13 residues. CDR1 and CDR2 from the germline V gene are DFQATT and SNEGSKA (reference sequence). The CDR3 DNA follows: TGCAGTGCTAAGAGACCTGGGTCCTACGAGCAGTGCTTC. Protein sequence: CSAKRPGSYEQCF.

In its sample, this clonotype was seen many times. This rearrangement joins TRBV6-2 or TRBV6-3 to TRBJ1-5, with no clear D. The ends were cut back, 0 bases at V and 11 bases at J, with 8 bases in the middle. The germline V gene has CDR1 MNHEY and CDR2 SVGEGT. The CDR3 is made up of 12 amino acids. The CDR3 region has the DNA TGTGCCAGCAGTTACTCGATAGATTCCCAGCATTTT. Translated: CASSYSIDSQHF.

DNA of the CDR3: TGCAGCGTTGGTCGGCGGGAGGGCCTCCACGAGCAGTACTTC. Its translation is CSVGRREGLHEQYF. The gene calls are TRBV29-1 and TRBJ2-7; 9 bases match TRBD2. Germline assignment: CDR1 SQVTM and CDR2 ANQGSEA. The junction had 9 bases not matched to a gene; V was cut back by 4 bases and J by 5 bases. The CDR3 has 14 residues.

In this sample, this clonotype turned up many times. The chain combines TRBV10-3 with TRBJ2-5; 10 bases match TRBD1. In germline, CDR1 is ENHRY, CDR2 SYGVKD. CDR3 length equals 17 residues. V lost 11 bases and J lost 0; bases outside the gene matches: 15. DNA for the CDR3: TGTGCCGCCAACCCGGGACAGGGGCCGGGGAACCAAGAGACCCAGTACTTC. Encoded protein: CAANPGQGPGNQETQYF.

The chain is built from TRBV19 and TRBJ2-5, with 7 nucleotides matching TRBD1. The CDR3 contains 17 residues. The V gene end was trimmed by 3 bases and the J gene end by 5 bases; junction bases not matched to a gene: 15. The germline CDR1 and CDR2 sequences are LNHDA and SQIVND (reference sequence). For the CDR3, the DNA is TGTGCCAGTAGTATCGGACCACAGACAGGGTCCTTTGAGACCCAGTACTTC. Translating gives CASSIGPQTGSFETQYF.

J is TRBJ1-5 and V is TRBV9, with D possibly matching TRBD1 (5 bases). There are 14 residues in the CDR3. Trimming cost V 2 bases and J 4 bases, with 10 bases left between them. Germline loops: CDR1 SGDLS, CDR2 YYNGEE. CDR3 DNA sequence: TGTGCCAGCAGCGTTTGGGGGGATAATCAGCCCCAGCATTTT. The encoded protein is CASSVWGDNQPQHF.